This T cell receptor beta chain was identified during a study of control samples from healthy donors and cancer patients. Assay used: immunoSEQ multiplex PCR; TCRdb lists only in-frame clones, some missing. The data contain just over 80,000 clones, 94% of them singletons. Germline V gene sequence: CDR1 MGHRA, CDR2 YSYEKL. The V gene end was trimmed by 0 bases and the J gene end by 5 bases; junction bases not matched to a gene: 15. The CDR3 has 19 residues. This sequence was found in a woman aged 18 to 35 in good health. The chain uses TRBV4-1 and TRBJ2-1, with TRBD2 matching over 8 bases. Specimen: blood. The chain's CDR3 is CASSQDLGTGLGEHNEQFF. The CDR3 DNA sequence: TGCGCCAGCAGCCAAGATCTGGGAACGGGACTAGGGGAGCACAATGAGCAGTTCTTC.